The text below deals with one TCR beta chain. Its target is unknown. This specimen comes from a study of PD-1 blockade in classical Hodgkin lymphoma. Study-level points and caveats: By cycle point C4D1, TCR diversity had risen significantly in CD4+ cells (but not CD8+ cells). Nivolumab initiated under 1 year post-ASCT led to patient exclusion.

Relapses following autologous stem cell transplantation were seen in all patients, with brentuximab vedotin exposure varying. Clones were read by immunoSEQ multiplex PCR, and TCRdb kept only the in-frame ones, dropping some. The table has 35,000 to 50,000 clones, over 70% seen once. The germline V gene encodes CDR1 MNHNY and CDR2 SVGAGI (reference sequence). The CDR3 spans 12 residues. V lost 5 bases and J lost 7, with 12 bases in between. The chain links TRBV6-6 to TRBJ2-7, with D possibly being TRBD1 (6 bases). The sample was peripheral blood mononuclear cells (PBMCs), taken at baseline. The source of this sequence is a human donor with classical Hodgkin lymphoma. The CDR3 loop reads CASSNRVREQYF. CDR3 DNA: TGTGCCAGCAGTAACAGGGTTCGGGAGCAGTACTTC.